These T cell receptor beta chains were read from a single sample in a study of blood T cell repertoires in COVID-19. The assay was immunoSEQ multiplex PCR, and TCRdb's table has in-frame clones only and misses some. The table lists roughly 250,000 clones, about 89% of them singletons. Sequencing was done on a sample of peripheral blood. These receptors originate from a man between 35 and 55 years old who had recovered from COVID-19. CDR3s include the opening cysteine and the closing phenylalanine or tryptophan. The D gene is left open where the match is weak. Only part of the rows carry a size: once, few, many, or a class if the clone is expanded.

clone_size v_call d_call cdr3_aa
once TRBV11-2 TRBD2 CASSLDRRGGRLDEQFF
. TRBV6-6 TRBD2 CASSFSGMQEQFF
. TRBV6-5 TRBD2 CASSYRWTSGSYEQYF
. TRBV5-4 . CASSLGPLNTEAFF
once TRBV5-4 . CASSPPSANTQYF
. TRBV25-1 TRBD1 CASSPYRGGNTEAFF
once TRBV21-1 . CASRDNLTDTQYF
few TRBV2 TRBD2 CASSEMAGVGNEQFF
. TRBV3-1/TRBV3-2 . CASSLIDETQYF
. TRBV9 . CASSVVGVFYTF
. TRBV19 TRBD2 CASSPGLAAANEQFF
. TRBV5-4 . CASSPGSGVSGNTIYF
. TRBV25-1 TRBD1 CASTGSGQGFGETQYF
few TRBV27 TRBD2 CASSRRGDLYEQYF
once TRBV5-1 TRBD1 CASSREQGTEAFF
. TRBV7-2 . CASSLGGRGTEAFF
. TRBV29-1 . CSVEQGINTEAFF
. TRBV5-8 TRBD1 CASSLRDRGHSGQYF
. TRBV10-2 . CASSESGDDTEAFF
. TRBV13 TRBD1 CASSLVVGQGLEETQYF
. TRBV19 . CASFTDYGYTF